This T cell receptor (beta chain) was retrieved from a study of cytotoxic CD8 clonotypes in ibrutinib-treated CLL. Using immunoSEQ multiplex PCR, the repertoire was profiled, and TCRdb retains in-frame clones only, with some absent. The data show about 310,000 clones, about 80% seen once. This specimen consisted of PBMCs, obtained before ibrutinib treatment. This TCR came from a human donor with chronic lymphocytic leukemia.

CDR3 nucleotide sequence: TGTGCCAGCAGGACACCCGGGAGCACTGAAGCTTTCTTT. Protein sequence: CASRTPGSTEAFF. V usage is TRBV7-2 and J usage is TRBJ1-1, with no clear D. The CDR3 is 13 amino acids. The germline V gene encodes CDR1 SGHTA and CDR2 FQGNSA. Trimming pared 6 bases from V and 4 bases from J, leaving 12 bases between.